The 21 T cell receptor beta chains presented below share a single source sample, sequenced in a study of technical replicates of blood from a few donors. Only in-frame clones appear in the TCRdb table, and some are missing; sequencing was by immunoSEQ multiplex PCR. The sample lists 75,000 or so clones, about 92% occurring once. Sequencing was carried out using T cells isolated from PBMCs. The receptors originated from a human donor in good health.

The chain has TRBV6-4 and TRBJ2-7; D remains unclear. The CDR3 contains 13 residues. V gave up 2 bases and J gave up 3 bases, with 8 bases separating them. CDR1 is MRHNA, CDR2 SNTAGT, per germline. The CDR3 DNA reads TGTGCCAGCAGTGACGGTATCGGCTACGAGCAGTACTTC. This translates into CASSDGIGYEQYF.

This chain connects TRBV15 to TRBJ2-2; D is uncertain. The germline gives CDR1 LNHNV, CDR2 YYDKDF (reference sequence). The length of the CDR3 is 15 residues. The V end was cut by 5 bases, the J end by 1 base, with 11 bases between. CDR3 sequence (DNA): TGTGCCACCAGCCCTCTTCCGGGGAACACCGGGGAGCTGTTTTTT. Translating it yields CATSPLPGNTGELFF.

The chain employs TRBV30 and TRBJ1-1; 7 bases fit TRBD1. The V gene end was trimmed by 1 base and the J gene end by 0 bases; junction bases not matched to a gene: 8. CDR1 is GTSNPN, CDR2 SVGIG, per germline (reference sequence). The CDR3 is 16 residues long. The CDR3 DNA follows: TGTGCCTGGAGTGGAGGGGGCTATGGGATGAACACTGAAGCTTTCTTT. It specifies CAWSGGGYGMNTEAFF.

The chain is built from TRBV9 and TRBJ2-6; 8 bases match TRBD1. The CDR3 consists of 16 residues. The V gene end was trimmed by 5 bases and the J gene end by 0 bases; junction bases not matched to a gene: 4. Germline V CDR1 and CDR2: SGDLS, YYNGEE. The CDR3 region is CASRGTGHSGANVLTF. The CDR3 DNA reads TGTGCCAGCAGAGGGACAGGTCACTCTGGGGCCAACGTCCTGACTTTC.

This clone came up once. The chain couples TRBV4-2 to TRBJ2-7; maybe TRBD2 (5 bases). This CDR3 contains 16 residues. The ends were cut back, 0 bases at V and 6 bases at J, with 18 bases in the middle. Germline lookup yields CDR1 LGHNA and CDR2 YNFKEQ. CDR3: CASSQDWARVWGEQYF. DNA for the CDR3: TGTGCCAGCAGCCAAGATTGGGCGCGGGTATGGGGCGAGCAGTACTTC.

The chain has TRBV30 and TRBJ2-5; 8 bases agree with TRBD2. The junction had 7 bases not matched to a gene; V was cut back by 3 bases and J by 4 bases. CDR3 length: 14 amino acids. The germline CDR1 and CDR2 sequences are GTSNPN and SVGIG (reference sequence). CDR3 amino acids: CAWRSGRGGETQYF. CDR3 nucleotides: TGTGCCTGGAGGAGCGGGAGAGGGGGAGAGACCCAGTACTTC.

This clone was counted between two and nine times. The chain employs TRBV19 and TRBJ1-1, with D unclear. CDR3 length: 12 residues. V dropped 10 bases and J dropped 1 base, with 10 bases sitting between them. The germline V gene encodes CDR1 LNHDA and CDR2 SQIVND (reference sequence). The CDR3 protein is CATRRGNTEAFF. CDR3 bases: TGTGCCACTAGGAGAGGGAACACTGAAGCTTTCTTT.

The chain employs TRBV5-8 and TRBJ2-7; D unresolved. Germline V gene sequence: CDR1 SGHTS, CDR2 YDEGEE. Deletions cut 0 bases from V and 3 bases from J, with 7 bases between. This CDR3 region has 13 residues. The DNA of the CDR3 is TGTGCCAGCAGCTTGGGCCGGGTCTACGAGCAGTACTTC. Translation: CASSLGRVYEQYF.

The chain uses TRBV2 and TRBJ2-1; tentatively, D is TRBD2 (6 bases). V lost 1 base and J lost 6, with 10 bases in between. CDR3 length: 14 amino acids. Germline lookup yields CDR1 SNHLY and CDR2 FYNNEI. CDR3 nucleotide sequence: TGTGCCAGCAGTGAAGGGGACTTTTCCAATGAGCAGTTCTTC. It translates to CASSEGDFSNEQFF.

V gene TRBV5-4 combines with J gene TRBJ1-3, with unresolved D. CDR3 length equals 13 residues. CDR1 SGHNT and CDR2 YYREEE come from the germline V gene (reference sequence). The ends were cut back, 1 base at V and 4 bases at J, with 6 bases in the middle. The CDR3 DNA follows: TGTGCCAGCAGCTTGAGTCGGGGAAACACCATATATTTT. It yields the protein CASSLSRGNTIYF.

The chain is built from TRBV6-1 and TRBJ2-2; D remains ambiguous. Trimming took off 3 bases at V and 7 bases at J, with 6 bases between the two ends. Germline V gene data show CDR1 as MNHNS and CDR2 as SASEGT. The CDR3 totals 12 residues. As DNA, the CDR3 is TGTGCCAGCAGTGAGTGGAGCGGGGAGCTGTTTTTT. Residues: CASSEWSGELFF.

The genes are TRBV11-2 and TRBJ1-3, with D uncertain. The CDR3 totals 13 residues. With 5 bases removed from V and 0 bases from J, the gap between germline ends came to 5 bases. Germline V gene lookup returns CDR1 SGHAT and CDR2 FQNNGV. CDR3 coding DNA: TGTGCCAGCAGCCTCGTCTCTGGAAACACCATATATTTT. This encodes CASSLVSGNTIYF.

V is TRBV5-8 and J is TRBJ2-7; D is undetermined. The CDR3 has 12 residues. The V end was cut by 5 bases, the J end by 0 bases, with 6 bases between. Germline V lookup: CDR1 SGHTS, CDR2 YDEGEE. The CDR3 sequence: CASSFSSYEQYF. In nucleotides, the CDR3 is TGTGCCAGCAGTTTTAGCTCCTACGAGCAGTACTTC.

The chain links TRBV6-5 to TRBJ1-5; no clear D gene. The CDR3 sequence is 13 residues long. Trimming pared 5 bases from V and 8 bases from J, leaving 13 bases between. The germline V gene has CDR1 MNHEY and CDR2 SVGAGI. The CDR3, as DNA: TGTGCCAGCAGTAGATTTTACCGGGAGCCCCAGCATTTT. It yields the protein CASSRFYREPQHF.

This clone was counted once. The CDR3: CAISTASGNTIYF. The DNA for the CDR3 is TGTGCCATCAGTACAGCCTCTGGAAACACCATATATTTT. V and J are TRBV10-3 and TRBJ1-3; D remains unclear. V shed 5 bases and J shed 0 bases, with 5 bases lying between them. Germline V gene sequence: CDR1 ENHRY, CDR2 SYGVKD. The length of the CDR3 is 13 residues.

The V gene is TRBV19, the J gene TRBJ2-1; 10 nucleotides agree with TRBD2. Germline V gene lookup returns CDR1 LNHDA and CDR2 SQIVND (reference sequence). The CDR3 has 17 amino acids. Trimming at V came to 7 bases and at J to 9 bases, leaving 18 bases not matched to a gene. The CDR3 coding sequence is TGTGCCAGTATTCCTTTAGGGGCTAGCGGGAGTAGCAGTGAGCAGTTCTTC. Translating gives CASIPLGASGSSSEQFF.

The rearrangement uses TRBV5-1 and TRBJ1-4; D call uncertain. Trimming shortened V by 0 bases and J by 6 bases, and 9 bases separated the two germline ends. Germline values: CDR1 SGHRS, CDR2 YFSETQ. CDR3 length: 14 residues. The CDR3 spells CASSLGVSDEKLFF. CDR3 bases: TGCGCCAGCAGCTTGGGCGTATCGGATGAAAAACTGTTTTTT.

The chain links TRBV4-2 to TRBJ2-2, with 9 bases matching TRBD1. J was trimmed by 3 bases and V by 3 bases; bases with no gene match: 8. This CDR3 is 17 amino acids long. Per germline, CDR1 LGHNA and CDR2 YNFKEQ. The CDR3 DNA reads TGTGCCAGCAGCCACATCCCTGGGACAGGGTACACCGGGGAGCTGTTTTTT. Protein: CASSHIPGTGYTGELFF.

This chain connects TRBV19 to TRBJ1-2; 7 bases agree with TRBD1. Looked up from germline, CDR1 is LNHDA and CDR2 is SQIVND (reference sequence). V shed 7 bases, J shed 6 bases, and the junction held 8 bases outside the gene matches. The CDR3 has 13 amino acids. The CDR3 is CASTSTGRHGYTF. The CDR3 DNA is TGTGCCAGTACCTCGACAGGGAGACATGGCTACACCTTC.

V and J are TRBV4-1 and TRBJ2-3, with a weak D call TRBD1 (7 bases). The CDR3 length is 15 residues. Germline V gene sequence: CDR1 MGHRA, CDR2 YSYEKL. Deletions cut 0 bases from V and 3 bases from J, with 10 bases between. CDR3 in amino acids: CASSQEEGATDTQYF. DNA of the CDR3: TGCGCCAGCAGCCAAGAGGAGGGGGCAACAGATACGCAGTATTTT.

The table lists this clone with a count of one. The chain employs TRBV6-5 and TRBJ1-2; D gene unclear. The germline V gene encodes CDR1 MNHEY and CDR2 SVGAGI. CDR3 length equals 12 residues. V lost 7 bases to trimming and J lost 4 bases, with 10 bases between them. The CDR3 spells CASTDGSYGYTF. The CDR3 DNA reads TGTGCCAGCACGGACGGGAGCTATGGCTACACCTTC.